Given below is one TCR beta chain in context. The antigen remains undetermined. J gave up 1 base and V 4 bases, and 1 base lay outside the gene matches. Germline V gene sequence: CDR1 WSHSY, CDR2 SAAADI. The CDR3 is made up of 14 amino acids. This sample is drawn from a study of shared clonotypes between healthy human individuals. The table came from immunoSEQ multiplex PCR; TCRdb's copy has only in-frame clones and leaves some out. This table has 600,000 to 750,000 clones, about 90% appearing once. Study-level findings and limits: Of the naive CD4 clonotypes, 4% to 5% were shared across several donors. On the whole, naive subsets had larger estimated richness than memory subsets had.

Sequenced sample: memory CD8+ T cells from PBMCs. The subset here: CD45RO+ cells pooled with CCR7-negative TemRA cells. V usage is TRBV10-2 and J usage is TRBJ2-7, with TRBD2 matching 10 bases. The TCR sequence derives from a man aged 18-30 years in good health. Some clones in this sample may be carry-over from other donors' samples. The CDR3 loop is CASSVSGGSYEQYF. DNA of the CDR3: TGCGCCAGCAGTGTTAGCGGGGGGTCCTACGAGCAGTACTTC.